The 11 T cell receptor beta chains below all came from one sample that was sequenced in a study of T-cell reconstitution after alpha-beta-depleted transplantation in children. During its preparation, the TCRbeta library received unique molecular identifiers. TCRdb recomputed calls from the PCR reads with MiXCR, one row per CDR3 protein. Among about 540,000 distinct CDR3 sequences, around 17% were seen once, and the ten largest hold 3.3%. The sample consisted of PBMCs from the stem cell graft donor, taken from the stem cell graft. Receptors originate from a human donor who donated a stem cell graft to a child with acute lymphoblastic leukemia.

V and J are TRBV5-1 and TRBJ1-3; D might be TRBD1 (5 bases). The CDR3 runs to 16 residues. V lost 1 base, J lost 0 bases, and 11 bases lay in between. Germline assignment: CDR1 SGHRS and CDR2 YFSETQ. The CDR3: CASSLLPGLSGNTIYF. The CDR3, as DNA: TGCGCCAGCAGCTTGCTTCCGGGACTCTCTGGAAACACCATATATTTT.

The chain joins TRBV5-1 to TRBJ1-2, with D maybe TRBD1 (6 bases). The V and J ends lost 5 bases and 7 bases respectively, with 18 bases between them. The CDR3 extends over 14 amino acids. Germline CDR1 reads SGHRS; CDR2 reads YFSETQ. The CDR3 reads CASSEGTRKGGYTF. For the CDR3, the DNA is TGCGCCAGCAGTGAAGGGACACGGAAAGGTGGCTACACCTTC.

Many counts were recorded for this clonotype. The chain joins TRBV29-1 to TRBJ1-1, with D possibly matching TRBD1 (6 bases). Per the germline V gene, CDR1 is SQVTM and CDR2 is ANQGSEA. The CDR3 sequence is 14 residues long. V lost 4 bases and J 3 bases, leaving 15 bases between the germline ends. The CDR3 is CSVVKFAGDTEAFF. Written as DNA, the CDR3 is TGCAGCGTTGTGAAATTTGCAGGGGACACTGAAGCTTTCTTT.

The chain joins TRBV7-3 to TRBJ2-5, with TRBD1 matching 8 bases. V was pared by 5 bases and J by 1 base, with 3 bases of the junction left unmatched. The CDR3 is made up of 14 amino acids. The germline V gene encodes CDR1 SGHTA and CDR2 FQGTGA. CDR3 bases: TGTGCCAGCAGCCGTACAGGGGGCCAAGAGACCCAGTACTTC. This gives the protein CASSRTGGQETQYF. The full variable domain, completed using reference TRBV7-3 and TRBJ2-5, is GAGVSQTPSNKVTEKGKYVELRCDPISGHTALYWYRQSLGQGPEFLIYFQGTGAADDSGLPNDRFFAVRPEGSVSTLKIQRTERGDSAVYLCASSRTGGQETQYFGPGTRLLVL.

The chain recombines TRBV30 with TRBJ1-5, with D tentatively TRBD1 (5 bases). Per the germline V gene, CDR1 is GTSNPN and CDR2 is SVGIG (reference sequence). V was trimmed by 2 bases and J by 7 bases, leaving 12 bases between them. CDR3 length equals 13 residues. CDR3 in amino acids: CAWSQGEGQPQHF. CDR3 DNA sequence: TGTGCCTGGAGTCAGGGAGAGGGGCAGCCCCAGCATTTT.

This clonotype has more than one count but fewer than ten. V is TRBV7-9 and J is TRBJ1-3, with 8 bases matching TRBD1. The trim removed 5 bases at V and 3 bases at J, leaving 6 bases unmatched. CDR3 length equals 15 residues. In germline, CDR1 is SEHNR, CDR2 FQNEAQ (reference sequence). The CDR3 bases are TGTGCCAGCAGCAAAGACAGGGGAAATGGAAACACCATATATTTT. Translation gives CASSKDRGNGNTIYF. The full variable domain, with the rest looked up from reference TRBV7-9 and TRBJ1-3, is DTGVSQNPRHKITKRGQNVTFRCDPISEHNRLYWYRQTLGQGPEFLTYFQNEAQLEKSRLLSDRFSAERPKGSFSTLEIQRTEQGDSAMYLCASSKDRGNGNTIYFGEGSWLTVV.

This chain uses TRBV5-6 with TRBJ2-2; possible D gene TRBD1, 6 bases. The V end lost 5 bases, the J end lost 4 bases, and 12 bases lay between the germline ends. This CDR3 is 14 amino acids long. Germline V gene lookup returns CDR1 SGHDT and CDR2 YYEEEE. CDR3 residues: CASRPLTGTGELFF. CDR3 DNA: TGTGCCAGCAGACCGTTGACAGGCACCGGGGAGCTGTTTTTT.

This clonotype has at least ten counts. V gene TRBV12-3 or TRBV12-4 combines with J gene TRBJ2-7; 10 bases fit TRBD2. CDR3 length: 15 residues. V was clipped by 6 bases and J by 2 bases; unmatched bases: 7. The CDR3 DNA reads TGTGCCAGCAGCCCGATAGCGGGAGGAGCCTACGAGCAGTACTTC. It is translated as CASSPIAGGAYEQYF.

CDR3 amino acids: CASSSRDLTDEKLFF. As DNA, the CDR3 is TGCGCCAGCAGCAGCCGGGACCTAACGGACGAAAAACTGTTTTTT. This rearrangement joins TRBV5-1 to TRBJ1-4; weak D call: TRBD1 (5 bases). CDR3 length equals 15 residues. Trimming took 4 bases from V and 8 from J, leaving 18 bases between them. Germline V gene data show CDR1 as SGHRS and CDR2 as YFSETQ.

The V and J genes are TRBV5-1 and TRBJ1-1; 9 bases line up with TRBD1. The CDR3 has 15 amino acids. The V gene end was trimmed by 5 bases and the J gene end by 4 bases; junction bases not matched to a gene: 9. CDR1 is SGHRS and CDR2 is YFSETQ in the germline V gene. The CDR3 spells CASRSTGGDGTEAFF. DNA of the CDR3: TGCGCCAGCAGATCTACAGGGGGCGATGGCACTGAAGCTTTCTTT.

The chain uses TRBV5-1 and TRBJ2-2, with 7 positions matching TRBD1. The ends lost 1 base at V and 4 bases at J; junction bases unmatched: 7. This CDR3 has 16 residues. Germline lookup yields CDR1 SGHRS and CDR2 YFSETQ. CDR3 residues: CASSLRDSRTTGELFF. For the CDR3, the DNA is TGCGCCAGCAGCTTGAGGGACAGCCGGACCACCGGGGAGCTGTTTTTT.